Shown below are 12 T cell receptor beta chains from a single sample sequenced in a study of blood T cell repertoires in COVID-19. Produced via immunoSEQ multiplex PCR; TCRdb's table is partial and in-frame only. The sample includes hundreds of thousands of clones, around 82% seen only once; the top ten take about 2.5%. The sequencing input was peripheral blood. The receptor set was obtained from a woman in her 40s with active or convalescent COVID-19.

The chain uses TRBV19 and TRBJ2-5; D possibly corresponds to TRBD2 (6 bases). V lost 6 bases and J lost 5, with 19 bases in between. Germline CDR1 LNHDA, CDR2 SQIVND (reference sequence). The CDR3 loop spans 15 amino acids. This CDR3 reads CASRNLSLGRETQYF. CDR3 in DNA: TGTGCCAGTAGAAACCTATCCTTGGGGAGGGAGACCCAGTACTTC.

This chain uses TRBV6-5 with TRBJ1-6, with 7 bases identical to TRBD1. Germline-derived CDR1 and CDR2 are MNHEY and SVGAGI. Trimming took 2 bases from V and 7 from J; bases not matched to a gene: 5. CDR3 size: 15 residues. The CDR3 DNA is TGTGCCAGCAGTTACAGACAGGGTGAAAATTCACCCCTCCACTTT. It translates to CASSYRQGENSPLHF.

The genes are TRBV24-1 and TRBJ2-5; TRBD2 might be the D (5 bases). V was cut by 3 bases and J by 5 bases, with 15 bases left in between. Germline V lookup: CDR1 KGHDR, CDR2 SFDVKD. This CDR3 contains 15 residues. The CDR3 protein is CATSDAQDFGETQYF. DNA for the CDR3: TGTGCCACCAGTGATGCCCAGGACTTCGGGGAGACCCAGTACTTC.

The genes are TRBV3-1 (or the pseudogene TRBV3-2) and TRBJ2-7, with D maybe TRBD2 (6 bases). Trimming stripped 8 bases from V and 3 bases from J, with 23 bases between. From germline, CDR1 is LGHDT and CDR2 YNNKEL (reference sequence). The CDR3 consists of 16 residues. The CDR3, as DNA: TGTGCCAGCTCCCACCGGAGGTCTAGCGATTTCTACGAGCAGTACTTC. Its translation is CASSHRRSSDFYEQYF.

The chain joins TRBV5-4 to TRBJ1-2; the D is unclear. The length of the CDR3 is 11 residues. The V end lost 4 bases, the J end lost 2 bases, and 3 bases lay between the germline ends. Germline loops: CDR1 SGHNT, CDR2 YYREEE (reference sequence). The CDR3 DNA reads as TGTGCCAGCAGCCTCAACTATGGCTACACCTTC. Translating it yields CASSLNYGYTF.

CDR3 nucleotide sequence: TGTGCCAGCAGCTTGGCGGAGGGCGGGAGCACAGATACGCAGTATTTT. Protein: CASSLAEGGSTDTQYF. The chain has TRBV5-6 and TRBJ2-3, with D tentatively TRBD2 (6 bases). V dropped 0 bases and J dropped 0 bases, with 11 bases sitting between them. This CDR3 region has 16 residues. CDR1 and CDR2 from the germline V gene are SGHDT and YYEEEE. Full variable domain (rest looked up from reference TRBV5-6 and TRBJ2-3): DAGVTQSPTHLIKTRGQQVTLRCSPKSGHDTVSWYQQALGQGPQFIFQYYEEEERQRGNFPDRFSGHQFPNYSSELNVNALLLGDSALYLCASSLAEGGSTDTQYFGPGTRLTVL.

This chain joins TRBV5-1 and TRBJ2-7; the match to TRBD1 covers 9 bases. The junction had 14 bases not matched to a gene; V was cut back by 4 bases and J by 6 bases. CDR3 length: 16 amino acids. Germline values: CDR1 SGHRS, CDR2 YFSETQ. The CDR3 is CASSVRTGTGSSEQYF. DNA for the CDR3: TGCGCCAGCAGCGTACGAACCGGGACAGGGAGCTCCGAGCAGTACTTC.

The chain uses TRBV21-1 and TRBJ1-2; the table calls TRBD1, which could not be checked here. TRBV21-1 is designated a pseudogene. The CDR3 loop spans 14 amino acids. The CDR3 nucleotides are TGTGCCAGCAGCAAAGCCGGGACAGGGTATGGCTACACCTTC. Translating it yields CASSKAGTGYGYTF.

The V gene is TRBV4-1, the J gene TRBJ2-4; TRBD2 is a possible D gene (6 bases). The germline V gene encodes CDR1 MGHRA and CDR2 YSYEKL. The V gene lost 4 bases and the J gene lost 6 bases, with 16 bases spanning the gap. The CDR3 contains 15 residues. Written as DNA, the CDR3 is TGCGCCAGCAGCCCCTTCGGAGGGGTTGGAAACATTCAGTACTTC. This encodes CASSPFGGVGNIQYF.

The chain joins TRBV30 to TRBJ2-3; 7 nucleotides agree with TRBD1. With 4 bases clipped from V and 2 bases from J, the junction kept 9 bases outside the gene matches. The CDR3 spans 15 residues. Germline CDR1 is GTSNPN and CDR2 is SVGIG (reference sequence). CDR3 in amino acids: CAWIPGTVYTDTQYF. CDR3 DNA: TGTGCCTGGATACCCGGGACAGTCTACACAGATACGCAGTATTTT.

The chain carries TRBV24-1 and TRBJ1-1; D unclear. The CDR3 consists of 13 residues. Trimming removed 8 bases from V and 0 bases from J, with 9 bases in between. From germline, CDR1 is KGHDR and CDR2 SFDVKD. The CDR3 sequence: CATTNSMNTEAFF. CDR3 DNA sequence: TGTGCCACCACTAATAGCATGAACACTGAAGCTTTCTTT.

The V and J genes are TRBV4-2 and TRBJ1-5; D unresolved. V was trimmed by 0 bases and J by 5 bases, leaving 8 bases between them. Germline V gene sequence: CDR1 LGHNA, CDR2 YNFKEQ. The CDR3 totals 14 residues. The CDR3 DNA reads as TGTGCCAGCAGCCAAGAGGGCAGATATCAGCCCCAGCATTTT. Residues: CASSQEGRYQPQHF.